These 20 T cell receptor beta chains share one sample of origin, sequenced in a study of blood T cell repertoires in COVID-19 (dated by TCRdb to between 2020 and 2021). Library prep was done by the immunoSEQ multiplex PCR assay. This immuneACCESS table, as held by TCRdb, lists in-frame sequences with V and J called but not all clones. Of the missing ones, under half trace to an unresolved V gene in checked studies; the others have no known cause. In all, the sample holds some 250,000 clones, and about 73% of those were seen once. About 3.1% of the sample is taken by the ten largest. Sequencing was carried out using peripheral blood. These receptors were collected from a woman older than 75 with acute or convalescent COVID-19.

This clone was counted once. The rearrangement uses TRBV2 and TRBJ2-7, with a possible D match to TRBD1 (5 bases). CDR3 length: 12 amino acids. V lost 7 bases and J lost 6, with 13 bases in between. Germline CDR1 reads SNHLY; CDR2 reads FYNNEI. CDR3 bases: TGTGCCAGCAAGGGGAACAGTGGCGAGCAGTACTTC. The encoded protein is CASKGNSGEQYF.

The sample holds a few counts of this clone. This rearrangement joins TRBV5-4 to TRBJ2-1; 8 bases are shared with TRBD2. Germline assignment: CDR1 SGHNT and CDR2 YYREEE (reference sequence). V dropped 2 bases and J dropped 8; count of bases not matched to a gene: 6. The CDR3 length is 14 residues. As DNA, the CDR3 is TGTGCCAGCAGCTTTGGACTAGCCCTCGATGAGCAGTTCTTC. Protein sequence: CASSFGLALDEQFF. The whole variable domain, remainder taken from reference TRBV5-4 and TRBJ2-1, is ETGVTQSPTHLIKTRGQQVTLRCSSQSGHNTVSWYQQALGQGPQFIFQYYREEENGRGNFPPRFSGLQFPNYSSELNVNALELDDSALYLCASSFGLALDEQFFGPGTRLTVL.

Here the CDR3 DNA reads TGTGCCAGCAGCTTAGATCGGACAGCGAACACCGGGGAGCTGTTTTTT. Residues: CASSLDRTANTGELFF. The chain has TRBV11-2 and TRBJ2-2; possibly TRBD1 for D (6 bases). V dropped 0 bases and J dropped 0 bases, with 8 bases sitting between them. The germline V gene has CDR1 SGHAT and CDR2 FQNNGV. The length of the CDR3 is 16 residues.

The chain recombines TRBV24-1 with TRBJ2-1; TRBD2 matches 10 bases. The germline V gene has CDR1 KGHDR and CDR2 SFDVKD. V shed 4 bases and J 8 bases; nucleotides not matched to a gene: 10. This CDR3 has 16 amino acids. The CDR3 nucleotides are TGTGCCACCAGTGACCCGTCTAGCGGGAGACGCTATGAGCAGTTCTTC. The encoded protein is CATSDPSSGRRYEQFF.

This chain connects TRBV2 to TRBJ1-5; perhaps TRBD1 as D (5 bases). The CDR3 is made up of 14 amino acids. V lost 8 bases and J lost 0, with 11 bases in between. Germline V gives CDR1 SNHLY, CDR2 FYNNEI. Here the CDR3 reads CASCQGNSNQPQHF. CDR3 nucleotides: TGTGCCAGCTGTCAGGGAAATAGCAATCAGCCCCAGCATTTT.

The chain employs TRBV6-1 and TRBJ1-6; 8 nucleotides agree with TRBD1. This CDR3 region has 18 residues. Trimming at V came to 3 bases and at J to 6 bases, leaving 13 bases not matched to a gene. Germline V gene lookup returns CDR1 MNHNS and CDR2 SASEGT. This chain's CDR3 is CASSDLLKQGGSNSPLHF. The CDR3 nucleotides read TGTGCCAGCAGTGACCTCCTTAAACAGGGGGGAAGTAATTCACCCCTCCACTTT.

The chain joins TRBV5-1 to TRBJ2-1; 10 nucleotides line up with TRBD2. The V segment lost 4 bases and the J segment 6 bases; nucleotides outside the gene matches: 7. Germline-derived CDR1 and CDR2 are SGHRS and YFSETQ. This CDR3 spans 15 amino acids. CDR3 region: CASSPRTSGGNEQFF. The CDR3 nucleotides read TGCGCCAGCAGCCCCCGGACTAGCGGAGGCAATGAGCAGTTCTTC.

This sequence joins TRBV7-9 and TRBJ1-1; D is uncertain. V gave up 1 base and J gave up 6 bases, with 15 bases separating them. Looked up from germline, CDR1 is SEHNR and CDR2 is FQNEAQ (reference sequence). CDR3 length equals 15 residues. The CDR3 sequence: CASSLDRVKGSEAFF. CDR3 sequence (DNA): TGTGCCAGCAGCTTAGATCGGGTCAAAGGTTCTGAAGCTTTCTTT.

This clone was recorded once. The chain uses TRBV5-1 and TRBJ2-2; tentative D call: TRBD2 (5 bases). Trimming cost V 4 bases and J 1 base, with 11 bases left between them. Germline CDR1 SGHRS, CDR2 YFSETQ. This CDR3 has 15 residues. CDR3 amino acids: CASSEGRMNTGELFF. CDR3 bases: TGCGCCAGCAGCGAGGGAAGGATGAACACCGGGGAGCTGTTTTTT.

The chain has TRBV15 and TRBJ1-4; no firm D call. Trimming left V 4 bases short and J 5 bases short, with 17 bases between. CDR1 and CDR2 (germline): LNHNV, YYDKDF (reference sequence). CDR3 length: 16 amino acids. As DNA, the CDR3 is TGTGCCACCAGCAAACAGTCCGGGATCCGAAATGAAAAACTGTTTTTT. Amino acid sequence: CATSKQSGIRNEKLFF.

The chain couples TRBV29-1 to TRBJ2-7; weak D call: TRBD2 (5 bases). V was cut by 4 bases and J by 5 bases, with 15 bases left in between. Per germline, CDR1 SQVTM and CDR2 ANQGSEA. The CDR3 contains 13 residues. CDR3: CSVVGNGLDEQYF. The CDR3 coding sequence is TGCAGCGTTGTCGGGAACGGGTTGGACGAGCAGTACTTC.

As to this clone: The identical CDR3 is also encoded by other nucleotide sequences in the sample. The J gene is TRBJ2-3, the V gene TRBV3-1 (or the pseudogene TRBV3-2); 15 bases line up with TRBD2. In germline, CDR1 is LGHDT, CDR2 YNNKEL (reference sequence). The ends lost 0 bases at V and 1 base at J; junction bases unmatched: 2. CDR3 length: 18 amino acids. Written as DNA, the CDR3 is TGTGCCAGCAGCCAAGAGGGACTAGCGGGAGGAGGCACAGATACGCAGTATTTT. This encodes CASSQEGLAGGGTDTQYF.

The chain couples TRBV29-1 to TRBJ2-7; TRBD1 matches at 9 bases. V lost 5 bases, J lost 2 bases, and 7 bases stayed unmatched. Per germline, CDR1 SQVTM and CDR2 ANQGSEA. The CDR3 is made up of 14 amino acids. The CDR3 region is CSVSGQGQTYEQYF. The CDR3 DNA follows: TGCAGCGTTTCGGGACAGGGTCAAACCTACGAGCAGTACTTC.

The genes are TRBV6-1 and TRBJ2-7; maybe TRBD2 (6 bases). Germline V lookup: CDR1 MNHNS, CDR2 SASEGT. The CDR3 runs 12 residues. Between the trimmed V and J ends, which lost 1 base and 10 bases, there was a span of 11 bases. The CDR3 DNA follows: TGTGCCAGCAGTGAAGGGGGAGGCAGTCAGTACTTC. Residues: CASSEGGGSQYF.

The chain combines TRBV15 with TRBJ2-7; a weak D match, TRBD2 (7 bases). The V gene lost 0 bases and the J gene lost 2 bases, with 20 bases spanning the gap. CDR3 length: 18 residues. The germline CDR1 and CDR2 sequences are LNHNV and YYDKDF (reference sequence). DNA of the CDR3: TGTGCCACCAGCAGAGATATCTTGGGGGGGGCCTCTACCTACGAGCAGTACTTC. Amino acid sequence: CATSRDILGGASTYEQYF.

About this clone: Other nucleotide sequences in the sample specify the same CDR3. The CDR3 DNA sequence: TGTGCCAGCAGTTACTCGGGTACAGGGGGTAACTATGGCTACACCTTC. It is translated as CASSYSGTGGNYGYTF. The chain combines TRBV6-5 with TRBJ1-2; TRBD1 matches at 8 bases. The ends lost 0 bases at V and 1 base at J; junction bases unmatched: 4. The CDR3 extends over 16 amino acids. Germline-derived CDR1 and CDR2 are MNHEY and SVGAGI.

The rearrangement links TRBV6-2 or TRBV6-3 to TRBJ1-2, with D possibly matching TRBD1 (6 bases). This CDR3 comprises 13 residues. Germline-derived CDR1 and CDR2 are MNHEY and SVGEGT. V lost 4 bases, J lost 8 bases, and 14 bases lay in between. The CDR3 loop reads CASSSQGHGGYTF. CDR3 nucleotides: TGTGCCAGCAGTTCTCAGGGGCATGGGGGCTACACCTTC.

The rearrangement links TRBV6-1 to TRBJ2-5, with a possible D match to TRBD2 (7 bases). The CDR3 has 14 residues. Germline V lookup: CDR1 MNHNS, CDR2 SASEGT. V lost 3 bases and J 5 bases, leaving 13 bases between the germline ends. The CDR3 coding sequence is TGTGCCAGCAGTGAGAGGAGGGGGGGTGAGACCCAGTACTTC. Its protein is CASSERRGGETQYF.

This clone was counted a single time. The chain uses TRBV6-1 and TRBJ1-6; D gene uncertain. V was clipped by 3 bases and J by 0 bases, with 6 bases between them. CDR1 and CDR2 (germline): MNHNS, SASEGT. This CDR3 is built from 15 residues. CDR3 amino acids: CASSEGSSYNSPLHF. The CDR3 DNA reads as TGTGCCAGCAGTGAGGGGAGCTCCTATAATTCACCCCTCCACTTT.

The chain has TRBV9 and TRBJ2-3; tentative D call: TRBD2 (6 bases). Germline CDR1 SGDLS, CDR2 YYNGEE. Trimming pared 0 bases from V and 1 base from J, leaving 9 bases between. The CDR3 totals 15 residues. In nucleotides, the CDR3 is TGTGCCAGCAGCGTAGGCGGGACCCGCACAGATACGCAGTATTTT. This translates into CASSVGGTRTDTQYF.